This T cell receptor beta chain was recorded in a study of T-cell reconstitution after alpha-beta-depleted transplantation in children. Unique molecular identifiers were used in preparing the TCRbeta library. Via MiXCR, TCRdb re-called the PCR reads, giving one row per CDR3 protein. The repertoire includes about 980,000 distinct CDR3 sequences, roughly 31% of them detected once, and 28% sits in the top ten. This clonotype was found a few times. This sequence was found in a boy younger than two who had a stem cell transplant for SCID, so the T cells may come from the graft donor. The sequencing used PBMCs, mostly from graft donor cells, collected 360 days after TCRalphabeta/CD19-depleted stem cell transplant.

The CDR3 reads CASSQVETGATDTQYF. In DNA form, the CDR3 reads TGTGCCAGCAGCCAAGTCGAGACAGGGGCCACAGATACGCAGTATTTT. V is TRBV4-2 and J is TRBJ2-3; 8 nucleotides align to TRBD1. CDR3 size: 16 residues. V lost 1 base and J lost 2; bases outside the gene matches: 5. The germline CDR1 and CDR2 sequences are LGHNA and YNFKEQ.